This TCR beta chain is from a study of blood T cell repertoires in COVID-19. Study-level background: Acute-phase and convalescent COVID-19 samples originated in the United States, Italy and Spain. Sample material is recorded as cDNA or gDNA derived from T cells, B-cell-depleted T cells, or PBMCs.

This CDR3 spans 11 amino acids. The V gene's germline CDR1 is DFQATT and CDR2 SNEGSKA (reference sequence). The V and J ends lost 6 bases and 9 bases, in that order; junction bases with no gene match: 6. Original analysis: The authors estimated nucleated cell counts from reference gene primer amplification. Profiled with immunoSEQ multiplex PCR; TCRdb holds only in-frame clones, not every one. D and trimming come from the DNA, and the V and J calls and clone size come from that table. The repertoire holds around 290,000 clones, with about 87% as singletons. The chain links TRBV20-1 to TRBJ2-7; 9 bases fit TRBD1. Material: peripheral blood. This TCR came from a woman aged 50 to 65 who had recovered from COVID-19. The CDR3 DNA sequence: TGCAGTGCCACGGACAGGGGATCGCAGTACTTC. Protein product: CSATDRGSQYF.